This T cell receptor (beta chain) was sequenced in a study of breast tumors, draining lymph nodes, adjacent tissues. Overall study findings and caveats: Tumors had less TCR diversity than lymph nodes, more than nontumor tissue. Most tumor T cells seemingly derive from lymph node, then expand in tumor. That most tumor T cells come from lymph nodes remained unproven.

In this sample, this clonotype turned up many times. Antigen specificity is unknown. This CDR3 comprises 14 residues. V trimming: 5 bases; J trimming: 2 bases; junction bases outside the gene matches: 3. CDR1 is SEHNR, CDR2 FQNEAQ, per germline (reference sequence). TCRdb processed the multiplex PCR reads anew with MiXCR; each CDR3 protein has one entry. Here the sample spans roughly 100,000 distinct CDR3 sequences, under 40% being singletons. Breast cancer patients provided tissue from their axillary draining lymph nodes. The sample consisted of axillary lymph node tissue. The V call is TRBV7-9, the J call TRBJ1-5, with 7 bases matching TRBD1. The receptor was isolated from a female donor with breast cancer. Some clones in this sample may be carry-over from other donors' samples. The CDR3 protein is CASSPTGGNQPQHF. CDR3 nucleotides: TGTGCCAGCAGCCCCACAGGGGGCAATCAGCCCCAGCATTTT.